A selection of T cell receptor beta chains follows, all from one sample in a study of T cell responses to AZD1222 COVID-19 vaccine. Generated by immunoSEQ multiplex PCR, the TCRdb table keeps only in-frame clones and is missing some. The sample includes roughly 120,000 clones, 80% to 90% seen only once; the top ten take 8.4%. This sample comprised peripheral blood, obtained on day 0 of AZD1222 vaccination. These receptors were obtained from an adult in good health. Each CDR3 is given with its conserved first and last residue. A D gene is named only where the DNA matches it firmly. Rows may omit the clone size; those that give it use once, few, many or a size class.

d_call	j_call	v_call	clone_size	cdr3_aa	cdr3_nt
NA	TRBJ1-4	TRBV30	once	CAWRWGIQNEKLFF	TGTGCCTGGAGGTGGGGGATACAGAATGAAAAACTGTTTTTT
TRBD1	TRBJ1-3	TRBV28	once	CASSLWTGQPSGNTIYF	TGTGCCAGCAGTTTATGGACAGGGCAACCATCTGGAAACACCATATATTTT
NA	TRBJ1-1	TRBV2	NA	CASSDQGNTEAFF	TGTGCCAGCAGTGATCAGGGGAACACTGAAGCTTTCTTT
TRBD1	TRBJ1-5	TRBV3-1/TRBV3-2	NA	CASSRGQEINQPQHF	TGTGCCAGCAGCCGGGGACAGGAAATCAATCAGCCCCAGCATTTT
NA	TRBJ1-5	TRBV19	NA	CASSIGVGGPQHF	TGTGCCAGTAGTATAGGGGTAGGTGGGCCCCAGCATTTT
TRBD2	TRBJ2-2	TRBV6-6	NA	CASETPGGDTGELFF	TGTGCCAGCGAAACACCGGGGGGAGACACCGGGGAGCTGTTTTTT
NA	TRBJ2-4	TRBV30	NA	CAWSGLRVAKNIQYF	TGTGCCTGGTCGGGGCTGAGGGTAGCCAAAAACATTCAGTACTTC
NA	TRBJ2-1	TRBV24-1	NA	CATSEGASYNEQFF	TGTGCCACCAGTGAGGGTGCCTCCTACAATGAGCAGTTCTTC
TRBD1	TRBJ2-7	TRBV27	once	CASSFFPGQGAGEQYF	TGTGCCAGCAGTTTTTTCCCGGGACAGGGGGCAGGGGAGCAGTACTTC
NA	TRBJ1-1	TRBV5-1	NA	CASSLGFNTEAFF	TGCGCCAGCAGCTTGGGGTTTAACACTGAAGCTTTCTTT
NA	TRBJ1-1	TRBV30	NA	CACQDRGDTEAFF	TGTGCCTGCCAGGACCGGGGGGACACTGAAGCTTTCTTT
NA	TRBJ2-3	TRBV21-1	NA	CASSKALTTDTQYF	TGTGCCAGCAGCAAAGCGCTGACCACAGATACGCAGTATTTT
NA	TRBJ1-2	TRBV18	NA	CASSPEGYGYTF	TGTGCCAGCTCACCGGAAGGCTATGGCTACACCTTC
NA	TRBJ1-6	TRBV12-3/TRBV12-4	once	CASSLENSPLHF	TGTGCCAGCAGTTTGGAGAATTCACCCCTCCACTTT
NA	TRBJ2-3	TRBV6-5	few	CASSYSKFLSNTQYF	TGTGCCAGCAGTTACTCGAAATTTCTTTCTAATACGCAGTATTTT
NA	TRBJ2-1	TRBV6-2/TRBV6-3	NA	CASSYAARGRQFF	TGTGCCAGCAGTTACGCGGCGCGGGGCAGGCAGTTCTTC
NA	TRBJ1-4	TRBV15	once	CATSPLGPPNNEKLFF	TGTGCCACCAGCCCCCTGGGCCCGCCGAATAATGAAAAACTGTTTTTT
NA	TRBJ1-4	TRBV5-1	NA	CASSGGRNEKLFF	TGCGCCAGCAGCGGCGGGCGGAATGAAAAACTGTTTTTT
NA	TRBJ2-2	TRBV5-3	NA	CARSSLSGANTGELFF	TGTGCCAGAAGTTCCTTATCTGGGGCGAACACCGGGGAGCTGTTTTTT
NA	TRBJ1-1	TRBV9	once	CASSVNRNTEAFF	TGTGCCAGCAGCGTAAACAGGAACACTGAAGCTTTCTTT
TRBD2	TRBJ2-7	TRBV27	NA	CASSFSIPGTSVGEDEQYF	TGTGCCAGCAGTTTTTCTATTCCCGGGACTAGCGTTGGAGAGGACGAGCAGTACTTC
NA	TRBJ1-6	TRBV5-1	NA	CASSLVMNNSPLHF	TGCGCCAGCAGCTTGGTGATGAATAATTCACCCCTCCACTTT
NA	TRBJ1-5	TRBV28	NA	CASSHGGDQPQHF	TGTGCCAGCAGTCATGGGGGGGATCAGCCCCAGCATTTT
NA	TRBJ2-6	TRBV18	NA	CASGGKVNSGANVLTF	TGTGCCAGCGGGGGCAAAGTGAACTCTGGGGCCAACGTCCTGACTTTC
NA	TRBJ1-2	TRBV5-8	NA	CASSLSPAASNYGYTF	TGTGCCAGCAGCTTGTCTCCAGCAGCTTCTAACTATGGCTACACCTTC
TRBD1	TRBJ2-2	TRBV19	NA	CASRGQGSGTGELFF	TGTGCCAGTAGAGGACAGGGGTCGGGGACCGGGGAGCTGTTTTTT
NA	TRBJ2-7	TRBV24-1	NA	CATTGGYFSYEQYF	TGTGCCACCACCGGCGGGTACTTCTCCTACGAGCAGTACTTC
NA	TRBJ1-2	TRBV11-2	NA	CASSLGSVLPGYTF	TGTGCCAGCAGCTTAGGTTCAGTTCTCCCTGGCTACACCTTC
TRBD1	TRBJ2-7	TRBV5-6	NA	CASSPGQGREQYF	TGTGCCAGCAGCCCGGGACAGGGCCGCGAGCAGTACTTC
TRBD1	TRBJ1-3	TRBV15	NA	CATSRDRPGQGLGNTIYF	TGTGCCACCAGCAGAGATCGCCCCGGACAGGGGTTAGGAAACACCATATATTTT
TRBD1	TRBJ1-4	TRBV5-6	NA	CASSRQGSEKLFF	TGTGCCAGCAGTAGACAGGGGAGTGAAAAACTGTTTTTT
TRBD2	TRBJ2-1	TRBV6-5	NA	CASSPGLAGVEQFF	TGTGCCAGCAGCCCGGGACTAGCGGGAGTTGAGCAGTTCTTC
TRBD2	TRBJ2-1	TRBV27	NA	CASSGTPRLAGGRSEQFF	TGTGCCAGCAGTGGTACCCCCCGACTAGCGGGAGGAAGGTCTGAGCAGTTCTTC
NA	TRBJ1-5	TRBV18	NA	CASASLGDTNQPQHF	TGTGCCAGCGCGTCCCTTGGGGACACCAATCAGCCCCAGCATTTT
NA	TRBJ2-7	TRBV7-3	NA	CASSLNPGYSYEQYF	TGTGCCAGCAGCTTAAACCCAGGCTACTCCTACGAGCAGTACTTC
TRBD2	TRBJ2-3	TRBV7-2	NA	CASSLMGLASTDTQYF	TGTGCCAGCAGCTTGATGGGACTAGCCAGCACAGATACGCAGTATTTT
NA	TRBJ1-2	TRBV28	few	CASSLGIGFYGYTF	TGTGCCAGCAGTTTAGGTATAGGGTTCTATGGCTACACCTTC